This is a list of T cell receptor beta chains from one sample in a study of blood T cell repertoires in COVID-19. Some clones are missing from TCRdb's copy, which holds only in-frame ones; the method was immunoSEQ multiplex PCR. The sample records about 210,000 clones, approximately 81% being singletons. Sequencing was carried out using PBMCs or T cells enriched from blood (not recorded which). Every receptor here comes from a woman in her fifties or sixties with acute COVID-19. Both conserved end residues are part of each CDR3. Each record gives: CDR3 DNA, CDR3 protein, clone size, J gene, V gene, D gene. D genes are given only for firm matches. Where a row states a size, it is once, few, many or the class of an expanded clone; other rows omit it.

CDR3 DNA: TGTGCCAGCAGTGACGGCGGCGCGAGCTCCTATAATTCACCCCTCCACTTT; CDR3 protein: CASSDGGASSYNSPLHF; clone size: NA; J gene: TRBJ1-6; V gene: TRBV6-4; D gene: NA
CDR3 DNA: TGTGCCAGCAGTTTTTTAGGGGGCGGCACCGGGGAGCTGTTTTTT; CDR3 protein: CASSFLGGGTGELFF; clone size: few; J gene: TRBJ2-2; V gene: TRBV28; D gene: TRBD1
CDR3 DNA: TGCGCCAGCAGCCCACAAGGACAGGGAGGAGCCGGGGAGCTGTTTTTT; CDR3 protein: CASSPQGQGGAGELFF; clone size: NA; J gene: TRBJ2-2; V gene: TRBV4-1; D gene: TRBD1
CDR3 DNA: TGTGCCAGCAATAAAGGGGCTAGCGGGACCAATGAGCAGTTCTTC; CDR3 protein: CASNKGASGTNEQFF; clone size: NA; J gene: TRBJ2-1; V gene: TRBV28; D gene: TRBD2
CDR3 DNA: TGTGCCAGCAGCCACTTTACGTGGGACAGGGGCGCAGGGGCAACCGGGGAGCTGTTTTTT; CDR3 protein: CASSHFTWDRGAGATGELFF; clone size: NA; J gene: TRBJ2-2; V gene: TRBV3-1/TRBV3-2; D gene: TRBD1
CDR3 DNA: TGTGCCAGCAGTTTACTAGCGGGGGGACAAGAGACCCAGTACTTC; CDR3 protein: CASSLLAGGQETQYF; clone size: NA; J gene: TRBJ2-5; V gene: TRBV28; D gene: TRBD2
CDR3 DNA: TGTGCCAGCAGCACTCTCACCCCTAGCGGGAGCTACGAGCAGTACTTC; CDR3 protein: CASSTLTPSGSYEQYF; clone size: NA; J gene: TRBJ2-7; V gene: TRBV13; D gene: TRBD2
CDR3 DNA: TGTGCCAGCAGTTACCGGGACAGCTCCTACGAGCAGTACTTC; CDR3 protein: CASSYRDSSYEQYF; clone size: few; J gene: TRBJ2-7; V gene: TRBV27; D gene: TRBD1
CDR3 DNA: TGTGCCTGGAGTCAGACAGGGGTAGAGACCCAGTACTTC; CDR3 protein: CAWSQTGVETQYF; clone size: NA; J gene: TRBJ2-5; V gene: TRBV30; D gene: TRBD1
CDR3 DNA: TGTGCCAGCAGCCAAGTTGGGGGGGCCTCTCTCGAGCAGTACTTC; CDR3 protein: CASSQVGGASLEQYF; clone size: NA; J gene: TRBJ2-7; V gene: TRBV3-1/TRBV3-2; D gene: NA
CDR3 DNA: TGTGCCAGTAGTGACCCGGGACAGGGTGGTGAAAAACTGTTTTTT; CDR3 protein: CASSDPGQGGEKLFF; clone size: NA; J gene: TRBJ1-4; V gene: TRBV19; D gene: TRBD1
CDR3 DNA: TGTGCCAGCAGCAAACGGACTAGCGGGGGGGATCTTGAGCAGTTCTTC; CDR3 protein: CASSKRTSGGDLEQFF; clone size: NA; J gene: TRBJ2-1; V gene: TRBV7-2; D gene: TRBD2
CDR3 DNA: TGTGCCAGCCGGCCGGGTCCGGGGGCCAACGTCCTGACTTTC; CDR3 protein: CASRPGPGANVLTF; clone size: NA; J gene: TRBJ2-6; V gene: TRBV6-5; D gene: NA
CDR3 DNA: TGTGCCAGCTCACCTCTTCTCGCGACAGGGCGGCCGGTCGGAGAGACCCAGTACTTC; CDR3 protein: CASSPLLATGRPVGETQYF; clone size: NA; J gene: TRBJ2-5; V gene: TRBV18; D gene: TRBD1